Listed below are T cell receptor beta chains from one sample, sequenced in a study of cytomegalovirus exposure and HLA in healthy donors. Assay used: immunoSEQ multiplex PCR; TCRdb lists only in-frame clones, some missing. The sample yields 170,000 or so clones, approximately 84% seen once. Sequencing was done on a sample of PBMCs. These receptors were taken from a boy aged 2-9 years in good health and CMV-seronegative. CDR3s include the opening cysteine and the closing phenylalanine or tryptophan. D genes are given only for firm matches. Some rows have no size entry. The others give once, few or many, or a class for an expanded clone.

>NA|TRBV5-1|TRBJ2-7|NA
TGCGCCAGCAGCACGCGCAATTCCGAGCAGTACTTC
CASSTRNSEQYF
>NA|TRBV15|TRBJ1-3|NA
TGTGCCACCAGCAGAGGGATCCCGGGATTAAGCTCTGGAAACACCATATATTTT
CATSRGIPGLSSGNTIYF
>NA|TRBV10-3|TRBJ2-7|TRBD2
TGTGCCACGATGGGACTAGCGGGAGTATACGAGCAGTACTTC
CATMGLAGVYEQYF
>NA|TRBV9|TRBJ2-7|NA
TGTGCCAGCAGCGTAGACACACAGCATTTCGACGAGCAGTACTTC
CASSVDTQHFDEQYF
>once|TRBV18|TRBJ2-7|NA
TGTGCCAGCTCACCACCGTCGAGGGCCAGCTCCTACGAGCAGTACTTC
CASSPPSRASSYEQYF
>NA|TRBV30|TRBJ1-5|NA
TGTGCCTGGAGTGCCCGGAGCAATCAGCCCCAGCATTTT
CAWSARSNQPQHF
>once|TRBV5-1|TRBJ2-3|TRBD2
TGCGCCAGCAGCTTTGGACTAGCGGGCACAGATACGCAGTATTTT
CASSFGLAGTDTQYF
>NA|TRBV6-5|TRBJ1-4|NA
TGTGCCACCAAAAGACTGGCTCGGGGGGATGAAAAACTGTTTTTT
CATKRLARGDEKLFF
>once|TRBV14|TRBJ2-2|NA
TGTGCCAGCAGCCAAGATCTTGGGCTGACGACCGGGGAGCTGTTTTTT
CASSQDLGLTTGELFF
>NA|TRBV6-5|TRBJ1-2|NA
TGTGCCAGCAGCAGGACACGTAACTATGGCTACACCTTC
CASSRTRNYGYTF
>NA|TRBV5-1|TRBJ1-2|TRBD1
TGCGCCAGCAGCCCCCCCAACAGGGGGGAACAAGGCTACACCTTC
CASSPPNRGEQGYTF
>NA|TRBV5-4|TRBJ1-3|NA
TGTGCCAGCAGCTCCCCGGGGGACTCTGGAAACACCATATATTTT
CASSSPGDSGNTIYF
>NA|TRBV11-3|TRBJ2-7|TRBD1
TGTGCCAGCAGTCTCATTTGGGACAGTACCTACGAGCAGTACTTC
CASSLIWDSTYEQYF
>NA|TRBV7-2|TRBJ2-2|TRBD1
TGTGCCAGCAACCTCGGGACAGGGGTAACCGGGGAGCTGTTTTTT
CASNLGTGVTGELFF
>NA|TRBV15|TRBJ2-1|NA
TGTGCCACCAGCAGAGATCTGGGAGGTGGGGGGTCCTACAATGAGCAGTTCTTC
CATSRDLGGGGSYNEQFF
>NA|TRBV14|TRBJ1-2|NA
TGTGCCAGCAGCCCAGGCTGGGGGCGGAGTATGGCCTTC
CASSPGWGRSMAF